These T cell receptor beta chains were read from a single sample in a study of OX40 agonist ivuxolimab in advanced cancers. Measured with immunoSEQ multiplex PCR; TCRdb has only the in-frame clones, and not every one. Of approximately 80,000 clones in the sample, approximately 85% were seen once. Sequenced here: CD4+ or CD8+ T cells sorted from blood, sampled in a trial of the OX40 agonist ivuxolimab. The receptor set was obtained from an adult with an advanced solid tumor such as melanoma, head and neck, liver or kidney cancer. Both conserved end residues are part of each CDR3. A D gene is named only where the DNA matches it firmly. Only part of the rows carry a size: once, few, many, or a class if the clone is expanded.

V gene: TRBV7-2
clone size: -
D gene: TRBD1
J gene: TRBJ2-2
CDR3 DNA: TGTGCCAGCAGCTCGCCGAACCAGGGGGCTTATAGGACCGGGGAGCTGTTTTTT
CDR3 protein: CASSSPNQGAYRTGELFF

V gene: TRBV5-6
clone size: -
D gene: -
J gene: TRBJ2-2
CDR3 DNA: TGTGCCAGCAGCTTGTATGAGACGGTGGGGACCGGGGAGCTGTTTTTT
CDR3 protein: CASSLYETVGTGELFF

V gene: TRBV6-5
clone size: -
D gene: TRBD1
J gene: TRBJ1-2
CDR3 DNA: TGTGCCAGCACCCCACGGACAGGGGATCGAGGCACCTTC
CDR3 protein: CASTPRTGDRGTF

V gene: TRBV6-5
clone size: -
D gene: TRBD2
J gene: TRBJ2-7
CDR3 DNA: TGTGCCAGCAGTCTAGCGGGAGGGGCCGAGCAGTACTTC
CDR3 protein: CASSLAGGAEQYF

V gene: TRBV7-9
clone size: -
D gene: -
J gene: TRBJ1-1
CDR3 DNA: TGTGCCAGCAGCTTATTAAGGTCGGGGAGGGAGTTTGCAGCTTTCTTT
CDR3 protein: CASSLLRSGREFAAFF

V gene: TRBV2
clone size: -
D gene: TRBD1
J gene: TRBJ2-7
CDR3 DNA: TGTGCCTCCCGGGACAGGGAGAACTCCTACGAGCAGTACTTC
CDR3 protein: CASRDRENSYEQYF

V gene: TRBV6-1
clone size: few
D gene: -
J gene: TRBJ1-2
CDR3 DNA: TGTGCCAGCAAATTTTTCCAGGGCGATGGCTACACCTTC
CDR3 protein: CASKFFQGDGYTF

V gene: TRBV6-5
clone size: -
D gene: -
J gene: TRBJ1-5
CDR3 DNA: TGTGCCAGCAGTCTTCGACATAGCAATCAGCCCCAGCATTTT
CDR3 protein: CASSLRHSNQPQHF

V gene: TRBV7-9
clone size: -
D gene: -
J gene: TRBJ2-7
CDR3 DNA: TGTGCCAGCAGCTTAGTGGTCACCGCGGGAAGGTACGAGCAGTACTTC
CDR3 protein: CASSLVVTAGRYEQYF

V gene: TRBV4-3
clone size: -
D gene: -
J gene: TRBJ2-5
CDR3 DNA: TGCGCCAGCAGCCAAGATCCCTCAGGGGGGCAGACCCAGTACTTC
CDR3 protein: CASSQDPSGGQTQYF

V gene: TRBV7-8
clone size: -
D gene: TRBD1
J gene: TRBJ1-6
CDR3 DNA: TGTGCCAGCAGCTTCATGGGACAGGGCGGGATAAATTCACCCCTCCACTTT
CDR3 protein: CASSFMGQGGINSPLHF

V gene: TRBV28
clone size: -
D gene: -
J gene: TRBJ2-7
CDR3 DNA: TGTGCCAGCAGTTTATCCCGGGATTACGAGCAGTACTTC
CDR3 protein: CASSLSRDYEQYF

V gene: TRBV11-2
clone size: -
D gene: TRBD1
J gene: TRBJ2-5
CDR3 DNA: TGTGCCAGCAGCAACCGGGACAGCCCAATGGATACCCAGTACTTC
CDR3 protein: CASSNRDSPMDTQYF

V gene: TRBV2
clone size: -
D gene: -
J gene: TRBJ1-2
CDR3 DNA: TGTGCCAGCAGTGAGGCCTCAGGGCCCTATGGCTACACCTTC
CDR3 protein: CASSEASGPYGYTF

V gene: TRBV7-2
clone size: -
D gene: -
J gene: TRBJ2-1
CDR3 DNA: TGTGCCAGCAGCTTCGGTCGGGAGAATGAGCAGTTCTTC
CDR3 protein: CASSFGRENEQFF

V gene: TRBV4-1
clone size: -
D gene: -
J gene: TRBJ2-7
CDR3 DNA: TGCGCCAGCAGCCAAGGCACGATGGCATCCTACGAGCAGTACTTC
CDR3 protein: CASSQGTMASYEQYF

V gene: TRBV5-4
clone size: once
D gene: TRBD1
J gene: TRBJ2-1
CDR3 DNA: TGTGCCAGCAGCTTGTTGGGACAGGCTTACAATGAGCAGTTCTTC
CDR3 protein: CASSLLGQAYNEQFF

V gene: TRBV6-6
clone size: -
D gene: -
J gene: TRBJ2-2
CDR3 DNA: TGTGCCAGCACCGAGAGGGGAGTGACCGGGGAGCTGTTTTTT
CDR3 protein: CASTERGVTGELFF

V gene: TRBV4-3
clone size: -
D gene: -
J gene: TRBJ2-7
CDR3 DNA: TGCGCCAGCAGCCAAGGGGAGGTTAGGAACTCCTACGAGCAGTACTTC
CDR3 protein: CASSQGEVRNSYEQYF

V gene: TRBV13
clone size: -
D gene: -
J gene: TRBJ2-1
CDR3 DNA: TGTGCCAGCAGGCGGGTCTTTAGGGGGGGTGAGCAGTTCTTC
CDR3 protein: CASRRVFRGGEQFF

V gene: TRBV7-3
clone size: -
D gene: TRBD1
J gene: TRBJ2-3
CDR3 DNA: TGTGCCAGCAGCCCGGGACAGGGAGCAGATACGCAGTATTTT
CDR3 protein: CASSPGQGADTQYF

V gene: TRBV12-5
clone size: -
D gene: TRBD2
J gene: TRBJ2-2
CDR3 DNA: TGTGCTAGTGGTTTGGTAGGGTTCTCGCGGGAGTCTTCCGGGGAGCTGTTTTTT
CDR3 protein: CASGLVGFSRESSGELFF

V gene: TRBV7-3
clone size: -
D gene: TRBD1
J gene: TRBJ2-1
CDR3 DNA: TGTGCCAGCAGCCCGGGGACAGGGTACAATGAGCAGTTCTTC
CDR3 protein: CASSPGTGYNEQFF

V gene: TRBV5-4
clone size: -
D gene: TRBD2
J gene: TRBJ2-7
CDR3 DNA: TGTGCCAGCAGCTCTCTAGCGGGAAGCTCCTACGAGCAGTACTTC
CDR3 protein: CASSSLAGSSYEQYF

V gene: TRBV27
clone size: few
D gene: -
J gene: TRBJ1-2
CDR3 DNA: TGTGCCAGCAAAGAGAGGGACTATGGCTACACCTTC
CDR3 protein: CASKERDYGYTF

V gene: TRBV7-2
clone size: -
D gene: TRBD2
J gene: TRBJ2-7
CDR3 DNA: TGTGCCAGCACCTATAGCGGGACGACCTACGAGCAGTACTTC
CDR3 protein: CASTYSGTTYEQYF

V gene: TRBV6-6
clone size: once
D gene: -
J gene: TRBJ2-1
CDR3 DNA: TGTGCCAGCAGTAACGCGGTTGAGCAGTTCTTC
CDR3 protein: CASSNAVEQFF

V gene: TRBV5-1
clone size: -
D gene: -
J gene: TRBJ2-5
CDR3 DNA: TGCGCCAGCAGCTTGTTTGTCAGAACCCAAGAGACCCAGTACTTC
CDR3 protein: CASSLFVRTQETQYF

V gene: TRBV7-2
clone size: -
D gene: -
J gene: TRBJ1-5
CDR3 DNA: TGTGCCAGCAGCTTAGGAGTACGGAATCAGCCCCAGCATTTT
CDR3 protein: CASSLGVRNQPQHF

V gene: TRBV6-6
clone size: -
D gene: -
J gene: TRBJ1-1
CDR3 DNA: TGTGCCAGCAGTTACTCGAAGGGGCTTGAAGCTTTCTTT
CDR3 protein: CASSYSKGLEAFF

V gene: TRBV19
clone size: -
D gene: -
J gene: TRBJ1-2
CDR3 DNA: TGTGCCAGTAGGGGACTGAGAGCTAACTATGGCTACACCTTC
CDR3 protein: CASRGLRANYGYTF

V gene: TRBV19
clone size: -
D gene: -
J gene: TRBJ2-6
CDR3 DNA: TGTGCCAGTAGTATATTATCCCCTGGGGCCAACGTCCTGACTTTC
CDR3 protein: CASSILSPGANVLTF

V gene: TRBV11-2
clone size: -
D gene: TRBD1
J gene: TRBJ2-1
CDR3 DNA: TGTGCCAGCAGCTCCGACGGGACAGACCTATCCTACAATGAGCAGTTCTTC
CDR3 protein: CASSSDGTDLSYNEQFF

V gene: TRBV11-2
clone size: once
D gene: -
J gene: TRBJ2-2
CDR3 DNA: TGTGCCAGCAGCTTAGAGAGAGACACCGGGGAGCTGTTTTTT
CDR3 protein: CASSLERDTGELFF

V gene: TRBV27
clone size: -
D gene: TRBD2
J gene: TRBJ2-7
CDR3 DNA: TGTGCCAGCAGACGTAGCGGGAGGGCCTACGAGCAGTACTTC
CDR3 protein: CASRRSGRAYEQYF

V gene: TRBV10-3
clone size: -
D gene: TRBD2
J gene: TRBJ2-7
CDR3 DNA: TGTGCCATCAGTGAGAGAGGGAGGGAGTCCCCGTACGAGCAGTACTTC
CDR3 protein: CAISERGRESPYEQYF

V gene: TRBV7-9
clone size: -
D gene: TRBD1
J gene: TRBJ2-6
CDR3 DNA: TGTGCCAGCAGCGCCGGGACAGGTACTTCTGGGGCCAACGTCCTGACTTTC
CDR3 protein: CASSAGTGTSGANVLTF

V gene: TRBV5-8
clone size: -
D gene: -
J gene: TRBJ2-7
CDR3 DNA: TGTGCCAGCAGGTCGTACTACGAGCAGTACTTC
CDR3 protein: CASRSYYEQYF

V gene: TRBV5-1
clone size: -
D gene: TRBD2
J gene: TRBJ2-5
CDR3 DNA: TGCGCCAGCAGCTTGCCGTTCACTAGCGGGAGCGATTACCAAGAGACCCAGTACTTC
CDR3 protein: CASSLPFTSGSDYQETQYF

V gene: TRBV27
clone size: -
D gene: -
J gene: TRBJ2-7
CDR3 DNA: TGTGCCAGCGGAGTACCCTCCTGGACACGGGTCGAGCAGTACTTC
CDR3 protein: CASGVPSWTRVEQYF

V gene: TRBV2
clone size: -
D gene: -
J gene: TRBJ1-6
CDR3 DNA: TGTGCCAGCCGGTGGGGGAGGGCGGATTCACCCCTCCACTTT
CDR3 protein: CASRWGRADSPLHF

V gene: TRBV7-9
clone size: -
D gene: -
J gene: TRBJ1-5
CDR3 DNA: TGTGCCAGCAGCTCCGGAGCGGCCCGAGGAAGGGGCCAGCCCCAGCATTTT
CDR3 protein: CASSSGAARGRGQPQHF

V gene: TRBV5-1
clone size: -
D gene: TRBD2
J gene: TRBJ2-3
CDR3 DNA: TGCGCCAGCAGCACACGACTAGCGGGAGTCCCAGATACGCAGTATTTT
CDR3 protein: CASSTRLAGVPDTQYF

V gene: TRBV5-1
clone size: -
D gene: TRBD1
J gene: TRBJ2-5
CDR3 DNA: TGCGCCAGCAGCTACTCGACAGGGAGCAAAGAGACCCAGTACTTC
CDR3 protein: CASSYSTGSKETQYF

V gene: TRBV27
clone size: -
D gene: -
J gene: TRBJ2-7
CDR3 DNA: TGTGCCAGCAGTCTCGACCGAGCCTACGAGCAGTACTTC
CDR3 protein: CASSLDRAYEQYF

V gene: TRBV19
clone size: -
D gene: -
J gene: TRBJ1-5
CDR3 DNA: TGTGCCAGTAGTATACAGGGCAGGGGCAATCAGCCCCAGCATTTT
CDR3 protein: CASSIQGRGNQPQHF

V gene: TRBV5-1
clone size: -
D gene: -
J gene: TRBJ2-5
CDR3 DNA: TGCGCCAGCAGCTTTGAAGCTGTGTACCAAGAGACCCAGTACTTC
CDR3 protein: CASSFEAVYQETQYF

V gene: TRBV12-5
clone size: -
D gene: -
J gene: TRBJ2-1
CDR3 DNA: TGTGCTAGTGAAGGGAACAGTGAGCAGTTCTTC
CDR3 protein: CASEGNSEQFF

V gene: TRBV7-8
clone size: -
D gene: -
J gene: TRBJ2-7
CDR3 DNA: TGTGCCAGCAGCTTATCACGACACGGGGACGAGCAGTACTTC
CDR3 protein: CASSLSRHGDEQYF

V gene: TRBV9
clone size: -
D gene: -
J gene: TRBJ2-7
CDR3 DNA: TGTGCCAGAGGACTCACCTACGAGCAGTACTTC
CDR3 protein: CARGLTYEQYF